The sequence of this T cell receptor (beta chain) was determined in a study of tumor-infiltrating lymphocytes in primary liver carcinoma. Across the study: Spanning 30 to 69 years of age, the patients were men and women. Study observations and caveats: Only about 7.5-25% of top clones appeared in all five tumor regions.

CDR1 is SGHRS, CDR2 YFSETQ, per germline. The CDR3 runs to 15 residues. Starting material of roughly 550 ng total RNA yielded TCR beta cDNA via a constant-region primer. Sequencing libraries for TCR beta derived from three nested multiplex PCR rounds that used slightly modified ARM-PCR. Investigators reported that the first two PCR rounds, at 10 cycles each, used TRBV1-TRBV30 forward primers with a C-beta reverse primer. TCRdb analysed the multiplex PCR reads with MiXCR anew, one entry per CDR3 protein. The data contain 150,000 to 200,000 distinct CDR3 sequences, around four fifths of them singletons. The tissue used was unsorted bulk material of about 19-30 mg. RNA and DNA were co-extracted from it with the AllPrep DNA/RNA mini kit. Chronic HBV infection, untreated so far, was present in the patients. With regard to this clonotype: The antigen remains unidentified. A much larger clone is a single base away; this may be a read error.

This clonotype was sampled from a man in his forties or fifties with primary liver carcinoma and hepatitis B virus infection. Sequenced input: tumor tissue from primary liver carcinoma. The V call is TRBV5-1, the J call TRBJ2-1; D not certain. The CDR3 spells CASILDGFSYNEQFF. CDR3 sequence (DNA): TGCGCCAGCATCTTGGATGGTTTTTCCTACAATGAGCAGTTCTTC.